This T cell receptor (beta chain) was identified in a study of T cells after posttransplantation cyclophosphamide. Findings of the study overall: Donor CD8+ memory clones often dominated recipient blood repertoires at later times. After PTCy, TRB diversity resembled that of CNI/methotrexate controls.

Concerning this clone itself: The antigen is undetermined.

The repertoire was sequenced with immunoSEQ multiplex PCR; TCRdb's copy has only in-frame clones and lacks some. Of approximately 3,500 clones in the sample, over 95% are singletons; the top ten hold more than 0.95%. This CDR3 spans 19 amino acids. Germline trimming cut 4 bases from V and 2 bases from J; bases unmatched to any gene: 14. CDR1 and CDR2 (germline): LNHNV, YYDKDF (reference sequence). On the day of bone marrow donation, the related graft donor provided peripheral blood. Cells defined as naive were viable CD3+CD4+ or CD3+CD8+ and CCR7+CD45RA+CD45RO-CD95-CD27+CD28+. J is TRBJ2-7 and V is TRBV15; TRBD2 agrees at 13 bases. The TCR comes from a woman between 50 and 59 years old in good health and a related stem cell transplant donor. Source material: naive CD8+ T cells sorted from PBMCs. As DNA, the CDR3 is TGTGCCACCAGCACCTGGACTAGCGGGAGTCTTCAAATTGCCTACGAGCAGTACTTC. Translating gives CATSTWTSGSLQIAYEQYF.